The 30 T cell receptor beta chains presented below share a single source sample, sequenced in a study of early T cells in non-severe SARS-CoV-2 infection. MiXCR, applied by TCRdb to the 5' RACE reads, yields one record per CDR3 protein. This table holds tens of thousands of distinct CDR3 sequences, 3.5% to 5.5% found once. This sample comprised whole blood, obtained at baseline. The origin of the receptors is an adult who was a healthcare worker with PCR-confirmed SARS-CoV-2 infection or an uninfected control (not recorded which).

This clonotype appeared a few times. For the CDR3, the DNA is TGTGCCAGCAGCCGGGGGGCGGCCTACGAGCAGTACTTC. Translation: CASSRGAAYEQYF. The chain employs TRBV2 and TRBJ2-7; D possibly corresponds to TRBD2 (7 bases). This CDR3 contains 13 residues. Germline V gene data show CDR1 as SNHLY and CDR2 as FYNNEI. V was clipped by 6 bases and J by 2 bases, with 11 bases between them. Full variable domain (rest looked up from reference TRBV2 and TRBJ2-7): EPEVTQTPSHQVTQMGQEVILRCVPISNHLYFYWYRQILGQKVEFLVSFYNNEISEKSEIFDDQFSVERPDGSNFTLKIRSTKLEDSAMYFCASSRGAAYEQYFGPGTRLTVT.

This clonotype was picked up a small number of times. The chain links TRBV20-1 to TRBJ2-3, with unresolved D. The germline CDR1 and CDR2 sequences are DFQATT and SNEGSKA (reference sequence). The CDR3 has 16 residues. Trimming cost V 0 bases and J 2 bases, with 15 bases left between them. As DNA, the CDR3 is TGCAGTGCTAGAGACCCACTCCAGGTGATCACAGATACGCAGTATTTT. It specifies CSARDPLQVITDTQYF.

This clonotype was counted many times. This chain uses TRBV10-3 with TRBJ2-1, with no clear D. Trimming shortened V by 10 bases and J by 6 bases, and 16 bases separated the two germline ends. The germline V gene encodes CDR1 ENHRY and CDR2 SYGVKD. There are 13 residues in the CDR3. CDR3 coding DNA: TGTGCCACCCAGAATCCGCAAACCAATGAGCAGTTCTTC. This sequence encodes CATQNPQTNEQFF.

The V gene is TRBV29-1, the J gene TRBJ1-1; D is ambiguous. The CDR3 contains 12 residues. CDR1 SQVTM and CDR2 ANQGSEA come from the germline V gene. Trimming cost V 6 bases and J 1 base, with 9 bases left between them. The CDR3 spells CSVAVTNTEAFF. CDR3 sequence (DNA): TGCAGCGTCGCAGTGACGAACACTGAAGCTTTCTTT.

The chain recombines TRBV6-6 with TRBJ2-3, with D possibly being TRBD1 (5 bases). Trimming left V 4 bases short and J 12 bases short, with 11 bases between. This CDR3 is 11 amino acids long. Germline CDR1 reads MNHNY; CDR2 reads SVGAGI (reference sequence). The CDR3 loop is CASSSGQLQYF. The DNA for the CDR3 is TGTGCCAGCAGTTCCGGACAACTTCAGTATTTT.

This clonotype was detected many times. CDR3 amino acids: CASGPPRGTVNTEAFF. The CDR3 bases are TGTGCTAGTGGTCCCCCAAGAGGGACGGTGAACACTGAAGCTTTCTTT. The chain combines TRBV12-5 with TRBJ1-1; TRBD1 is a possible D gene (5 bases). Germline CDR1 LGHNT, CDR2 FRNRAP. V was shortened by 5 bases and J by 0 bases, with 16 bases between the two germline ends. CDR3 size: 16 residues.

By frequency in the sample, this clonotype is medium-sized. The V call is TRBV6-1, the J call TRBJ2-2, with D possibly called TRBD1 or TRBD2 (6 bases each). CDR1 MNHNS and CDR2 SASEGT come from the germline V gene. The CDR3 is made up of 14 amino acids. Trimming took 6 bases from V and 4 from J, leaving 12 bases between them. The CDR3 nucleotides read TGTGCCAGCAGGACACAGGGAGGCACCGGGGAGCTGTTTTTT. This codes for CASRTQGGTGELFF.

This clonotype appeared many times. CDR3 region: CASRPHGGRTSYEQYF. In DNA form, the CDR3 reads TGTGCCAGCAGGCCTCATGGAGGGAGGACCTCCTACGAGCAGTACTTC. The chain combines TRBV6-2 or TRBV6-3 with TRBJ2-7, with D possibly matching TRBD2 (6 bases). V gave up 6 bases and J gave up 0 bases, with 18 bases separating them. This CDR3 has 16 residues. CDR1 and CDR2 (germline): MNHEY, SVGEGT.

This clonotype was counted ten times or more. This chain uses TRBV11-2 with TRBJ1-1; no clear D gene. Trimming shortened V by 1 base and J by 7 bases, and 10 bases separated the two germline ends. This CDR3 comprises 13 residues. Germline V CDR1 and CDR2: SGHAT, FQNNGV. As DNA, the CDR3 is TGTGCCAGCAGCTTAGGGCGGGATAATGAAGCTTTCTTT. Translated: CASSLGRDNEAFF.

This clonotype came up many times. The chain recombines TRBV7-9 with TRBJ2-5, with 7 nucleotides matching TRBD2. The CDR3 contains 13 residues. J gave up 4 bases and V 4 bases, and 3 bases lay outside the gene matches. Germline CDR1 reads SEHNR; CDR2 reads FQNEAQ (reference sequence). The CDR3 here is CASSSSGGETQYF. CDR3 bases: TGTGCCAGCAGCTCGTCGGGGGGAGAGACCCAGTACTTC.

This clonotype was picked up many times. J is TRBJ2-5 and V is TRBV18; D remains unclear. This CDR3 comprises 12 residues. Per the germline V gene, CDR1 is KGHSH and CDR2 is LQKENI. Trimming took off 3 bases at V and 7 bases at J, with 9 bases between the two ends. CDR3: CASSPVPGTQYF. DNA for the CDR3: TGTGCCAGCTCACCCGTGCCCGGGACCCAGTACTTC. Together with reference TRBV18 and TRBJ2-5, the CDR3 gives the full variable domain: NAGVMQNPRHLVRRRGQEARLRCSPMKGHSHVYWYRQLPEEGLKFMVYLQKENIIDESGMPKERFSAEFPKEGPSILRIQQVVRGDSAAYFCASSPVPGTQYFGPGTRLLVL.

This clonotype was detected many times. The gene calls are TRBV10-3 and TRBJ1-2; the match to TRBD1 covers 7 bases. CDR3 length: 15 amino acids. V was clipped by 6 bases and J by 3 bases; unmatched bases: 10. Germline lookup yields CDR1 ENHRY and CDR2 SYGVKD. In DNA form, the CDR3 reads TGTGCCATCAGCCCCACCCGGGACAGCGACTATGGCTACACCTTC. Encoded protein: CAISPTRDSDYGYTF.

The V gene is TRBV20-1, the J gene TRBJ2-7; TRBD2 might be the D (6 bases). V was cut by 0 bases and J by 2 bases, with 17 bases left in between. The CDR3 has 16 amino acids. Germline-derived CDR1 and CDR2 are DFQATT and SNEGSKA (reference sequence). CDR3 protein: CSARDPGTAPPYEQYF. DNA for the CDR3: TGCAGTGCTAGAGACCCTGGGACTGCTCCCCCCTACGAGCAGTACTTC.

This clonotype was seen repeatedly, ten times or more. The genes are TRBV7-3 and TRBJ2-1; 10 bases map to TRBD2. The germline gives CDR1 SGHTA, CDR2 FQGTGA. The junction had 7 bases not matched to a gene; V was cut back by 5 bases and J by 6 bases. There are 15 residues in the CDR3. The DNA of the CDR3 is TGTGCCAGCAGCATCTCTAGCGGGAGTCCCAATGAGCAGTTCTTC. Protein sequence: CASSISSGSPNEQFF. Full variable domain (rest looked up from reference TRBV7-3 and TRBJ2-1): GAGVSQTPSNKVTEKGKYVELRCDPISGHTALYWYRQSLGQGPEFLIYFQGTGAADDSGLPNDRFFAVRPEGSVSTLKIQRTERGDSAVYLCASSISSGSPNEQFFGPGTRLTVL.

The chain joins TRBV7-9 to TRBJ1-2, with 11 bases identical to TRBD1. CDR1 SEHNR and CDR2 FQNEAQ come from the germline V gene (reference sequence). The CDR3 covers 17 residues. The V and J ends lost 5 bases and 0 bases, in that order; junction bases with no gene match: 8. CDR3 bases: TGTGCCAGCAGCGCTCCGGACAGGGGGCCCCCTAACTATGGCTACACCTTC. This gives the protein CASSAPDRGPPNYGYTF. Full variable domain (rest looked up from reference TRBV7-9 and TRBJ1-2): DTGVSQNPRHKITKRGQNVTFRCDPISEHNRLYWYRQTLGQGPEFLTYFQNEAQLEKSRLLSDRFSAERPKGSFSTLEIQRTEQGDSAMYLCASSAPDRGPPNYGYTFGSGTRLTVV.

This clonotype was counted ten times or more. The genes are TRBV11-1 and TRBJ2-1, with TRBD1 identical over 7 bases. V dropped 5 bases and J dropped 0; count of bases not matched to a gene: 7. The CDR3 consists of 16 residues. Germline V gene data show CDR1 as SGHAT and CDR2 as FQDESV (reference sequence). CDR3 in amino acids: CASSGTEILSYNEQFF. The CDR3 DNA follows: TGTGCCAGCAGCGGGACAGAGATTCTCTCCTACAATGAGCAGTTCTTC. Full variable domain (outside the CDR3, taken from reference TRBV11-1 and TRBJ2-1): EAEVAQSPRYKITEKSQAVAFWCDPISGHATLYWYRQILGQGPELLVQFQDESVVDDSQLPKDRFSAERLKGVDSTLKIQPAELGDSAMYLCASSGTEILSYNEQFFGPGTRLTVL.

This clonotype was counted many times. The chain is built from TRBV7-9 and TRBJ2-1; D is perhaps TRBD2 (5 bases). Germline CDR1 reads SEHNR; CDR2 reads FQNEAQ (reference sequence). V was clipped by 1 base and J by 0 bases, with 16 bases between them. The CDR3 loop spans 18 amino acids. The CDR3 region is CASSLGPPWRYSYNEQFF. DNA of the CDR3: TGTGCCAGCAGCTTAGGCCCCCCCTGGAGGTACTCCTACAATGAGCAGTTCTTC.

This clonotype appeared many times. One end of the junction does not line up with germline, which may come from a read error. The CDR3 sequence is CSSSRAHNSPLHF. The CDR3, as DNA: TGCAGTTCTAGCCGGGCCCATAATTCACCCCTCCACTTT. The chain joins TRBV20-1 to TRBJ1-6, with D unresolved. The germline V gene has CDR1 DFQATT and CDR2 SNEGSKA (reference sequence). The CDR3 loop spans 13 amino acids.

This clonotype was recorded many times. The V and J genes are TRBV20-1 and TRBJ2-7, with D perhaps matching TRBD1 (5 bases). The CDR3 covers 12 residues. V was clipped by 3 bases and J by 0 bases, with 6 bases between them. Germline V gene sequence: CDR1 DFQATT, CDR2 SNEGSKA (reference sequence). CDR3: CSARDNSYEQYF. CDR3 nucleotide sequence: TGCAGTGCTAGGGACAACTCCTACGAGCAGTACTTC.

This clonotype was counted ten times or more. CDR3 sequence (DNA): TGTGCCAGCAGTTTATACGCGAACTCCTACGAGCAGTACTTC. This sequence encodes CASSLYANSYEQYF. This chain joins TRBV27 and TRBJ2-7; D is ambiguous. V was clipped by 1 base and J by 0 bases, with 7 bases between them. Germline values: CDR1 MNHEY, CDR2 SMNVEV (reference sequence). This CDR3 comprises 14 residues.

The genes are TRBV6-2 or TRBV6-3 and TRBJ2-1, with 8 nucleotides matching TRBD1. The length of the CDR3 is 14 residues. Germline CDR1 reads MNHEY; CDR2 reads SVGEGT. V lost 8 bases and J lost 1; bases outside the gene matches: 4. CDR3 DNA sequence: TGTGCCAGCTTGGACAGGGTGTCCTACAATGAGCAGTTCTTC. Its translation is CASLDRVSYNEQFF.

This clonotype was observed a handful of times. This chain uses TRBV19 with TRBJ2-6; D call uncertain. The CDR3 is made up of 14 amino acids. Trimming took 8 bases from V and 0 from J, leaving 8 bases between them. The germline V gene encodes CDR1 LNHDA and CDR2 SQIVND (reference sequence). The CDR3 region has the DNA TGTGCCAGTGAACAGCGCTCTGGGGCCAACGTCCTGACTTTC. Translation gives CASEQRSGANVLTF.

This clonotype was observed many times. The chain uses TRBV29-1 and TRBJ1-1; 9 bases align to TRBD1. This CDR3 spans 14 amino acids. Germline loops: CDR1 SQVTM, CDR2 ANQGSEA. Trimming took 7 bases from V and 5 from J; bases not matched to a gene: 11. CDR3 residues: CSGGSGTGQTEAFF. CDR3 DNA: TGCAGCGGGGGATCCGGGACAGGGCAGACTGAAGCTTTCTTT.

This clonotype was counted many times. The chain combines TRBV5-6 with TRBJ2-7; D is unclear. Germline V lookup: CDR1 SGHDT, CDR2 YYEEEE. The V end was cut by 0 bases, the J end by 1 base, with 11 bases between. The length of the CDR3 is 15 residues. This CDR3 reads CASSLDVLISYEQYF. The CDR3 DNA reads TGTGCCAGCAGCTTGGACGTACTGATTTCCTACGAGCAGTACTTC.

This clonotype was counted many times. The chain has TRBV12-3 or TRBV12-4 and TRBJ1-1, with 7 positions matching TRBD1. The CDR3 is 14 residues long. Unmatched junction bases numbered 7, after V lost 6 bases and J lost 3 bases. The CDR3 is CASRKTGFDTEAFF. Here the CDR3 DNA reads TGTGCCAGCAGGAAGACAGGGTTCGACACTGAAGCTTTCTTT.

This clonotype was recorded many times. The chain has TRBV30 and TRBJ1-6; D is unclear. This CDR3 spans 12 amino acids. CDR1 and CDR2 (germline): GTSNPN, SVGIG (reference sequence). V lost 4 bases and J 9 bases, leaving 10 bases between the germline ends. The CDR3 region is CAWTTTSSPLHF. CDR3 DNA: TGTGCCTGGACCACGACAAGTTCACCCCTCCACTTT.

This clonotype was found many times. The chain uses TRBV6-2 or TRBV6-3 and TRBJ2-3; D possibly corresponds to TRBD2 (5 bases). In germline, CDR1 is MNHEY, CDR2 SVGEGT. Trimming pared 0 bases from V and 4 bases from J, leaving 17 bases between. CDR3 length: 17 amino acids. DNA of the CDR3: TGTGCCAGCAGTTACTCCCCGAGGCGGGTCGTCCCAGATACGCAGTATTTT. Translation: CASSYSPRRVVPDTQYF.

This clonotype was seen repeatedly, ten times or more. The V call is TRBV29-1, the J call TRBJ1-1; D is uncertain. This CDR3 contains 13 residues. Trimming left V 5 bases short and J 1 base short, with 11 bases between. Germline V lookup: CDR1 SQVTM, CDR2 ANQGSEA. This CDR3 reads CSVYRTENTEAFF. The CDR3 nucleotides read TGCAGCGTTTATAGAACAGAGAACACTGAAGCTTTCTTT.

This clonotype was counted many times. The chain couples TRBV4-3 to TRBJ2-2; the D gene is possibly TRBD2 (5 bases). The germline CDR1 and CDR2 sequences are LGHNA and YSLEER. Trimming shortened V by 4 bases and J by 7 bases, and 13 bases separated the two germline ends. This CDR3 spans 14 amino acids. CDR3 in DNA: TGCGCCAGCAGCCTATCTAGCACGGGCGGGGAGCTGTTTTTT. Translating it yields CASSLSSTGGELFF.

This clonotype has ten or more counts. The V call is TRBV5-1, the J call TRBJ2-7; D remains unclear. V was trimmed by 1 base and J by 5 bases, leaving 10 bases between them. Germline loops: CDR1 SGHRS, CDR2 YFSETQ. This CDR3 is built from 13 residues. The CDR3 coding sequence is TGCGCCAGCAGCTTGATAGGAGTAGACGAGCAGTACTTC. Its translation: CASSLIGVDEQYF.